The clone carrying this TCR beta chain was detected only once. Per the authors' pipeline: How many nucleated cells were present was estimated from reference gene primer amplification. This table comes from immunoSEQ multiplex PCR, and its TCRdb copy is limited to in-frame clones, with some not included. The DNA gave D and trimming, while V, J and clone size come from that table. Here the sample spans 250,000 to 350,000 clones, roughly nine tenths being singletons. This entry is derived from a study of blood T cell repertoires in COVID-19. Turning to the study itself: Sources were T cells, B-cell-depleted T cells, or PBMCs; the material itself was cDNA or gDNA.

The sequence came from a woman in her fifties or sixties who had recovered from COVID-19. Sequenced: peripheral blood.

The CDR3 DNA reads TGTGCCAGCAGTTTAAGTCTAGAAGTCGTCTATGAGCAGTTCTTC. This gives the protein CASSLSLEVVYEQFF. The chain employs TRBV28 and TRBJ2-1; D not certain. This CDR3 has 15 residues. Germline CDR1 and CDR2: MDHEN and SYDVKM. V was clipped by 2 bases and J by 8 bases, with 16 bases between them.